The clone carrying this T cell receptor (beta chain) was detected only once. Antigen: not known. The data were taken from a study of cytomegalovirus exposure and HLA in healthy donors. General study points: Analysis was performed later, and it showed HLA-associated TCR beta chains to be more clonally expanded than equally common others. Later work associated 16,951 TCR beta sequences with HLA alleles at 0.05 false discovery rate.

V trimming: 3 bases; J trimming: 10 bases; junction bases outside the gene matches: 15. The CDR3 has 15 amino acids. Germline lookup yields CDR1 SGDLS and CDR2 YYNGEE. Amplification used 60 Vbeta primers and 13 Jbeta primers. Some clones are missing from TCRdb's copy, which holds only in-frame ones; the method was immunoSEQ multiplex PCR. The table has 99,000 or so clones, over 75% seen once. The chain has TRBV9 and TRBJ1-1; 7 bases agree with TRBD1. The source is a woman in her 40s in good health and CMV-seropositive. Sequences were obtained from PBMCs. In DNA form, the CDR3 reads TGTGCCAGCAGCGCGCGGGCTGGACAGGCTACCGGAGCTTTCTTT. It yields the protein CASSARAGQATGAFF.